Below are 21 T cell receptor beta chains sequenced from a single sample in a study of blood T cell repertoires in COVID-19. Some clones are missing from TCRdb's copy, which holds only in-frame ones; the method was immunoSEQ multiplex PCR. The repertoire holds around 72,000 clones, with just over 85% as singletons. The sample comprised peripheral blood. Receptor source: a man in his 70s with active or convalescent COVID-19.

The chain joins TRBV28 to TRBJ1-4, with 9 positions matching TRBD1. The J segment lost 7 bases and the V segment lost 3 bases, leaving 9 bases of the junction unmatched. The CDR3 runs to 16 residues. Germline CDR1 reads MDHEN; CDR2 reads SYDVKM. This CDR3 reads CASSFFGTGSGEKLFF. CDR3 sequence (DNA): TGTGCCAGCAGTTTTTTTGGGACAGGGAGCGGTGAAAAACTGTTTTTT.

This chain links TRBV7-3 with TRBJ2-3; 8 nucleotides align to TRBD2. This CDR3 is 15 amino acids long. In germline, CDR1 is SGHTA, CDR2 FQGTGA. Germline trimming cut 5 bases from V and 8 bases from J; bases unmatched to any gene: 12. The CDR3 sequence: CASSPTAGSGSTQYF. DNA of the CDR3: TGTGCCAGCAGCCCAACGGCGGGGAGCGGGAGTACGCAGTATTTT.

In this sample, this clone turned up a few times. The chain carries TRBV13 and TRBJ1-5; the D gene is possibly TRBD1 (5 bases). The CDR3 contains 16 residues. Germline lookup yields CDR1 PRHDT and CDR2 FYEKMQ (reference sequence). Trimming cost V 2 bases and J 0 bases, with 11 bases left between them. The CDR3 protein is CASSLTGGDSNQPQHF. CDR3 nucleotide sequence: TGTGCCAGCAGCTTAACAGGTGGGGATAGCAATCAGCCCCAGCATTTT.

This clone was counted only a few times. This chain connects TRBV30 to TRBJ1-2; the match to TRBD1 covers 9 bases. The germline CDR1 and CDR2 sequences are GTSNPN and SVGIG (reference sequence). The CDR3 is made up of 13 amino acids. After removal of 7 bases from V and 3 bases from J, the junction contained 6 bases not matched to a gene. CDR3 sequence: CAFNDRGDYGYTF. The DNA of the CDR3 is TGTGCCTTTAACGACAGGGGGGACTATGGCTACACCTTC.

This chain joins TRBV7-2 and TRBJ2-6; D not resolved. There are 14 residues in the CDR3. From germline, CDR1 is SGHTA and CDR2 FQGNSA. V lost 6 bases, J lost 4 bases, and 10 bases lay in between. Written as DNA, the CDR3 is TGTGCCAGCAGATACGCGGCCGGGGCCAACGTCCTGACTTTC. Its protein product is CASRYAAGANVLTF. Using reference TRBV7-2 and TRBJ2-6 for the parts outside the CDR3, the full variable domain is GAGVSQSPSNKVTEKGKDVELRCDPISGHTALYWYRQSLGQGLEFLIYFQGNSAPDKSGLPSDRFSAERTGGSVSTLTIQRTQQEDSAVYLCASRYAAGANVLTFGAGSRLTVL.

The V call is TRBV28, the J call TRBJ2-1, with TRBD2 matching over 15 bases. The length of the CDR3 is 15 residues. Germline V gene sequence: CDR1 MDHEN, CDR2 SYDVKM. J gave up 7 bases and V 4 bases, and 2 bases lay outside the gene matches. The CDR3 sequence is CASSSGLAGGNEQFF. The DNA for the CDR3 is TGTGCCAGCAGTTCTGGACTAGCGGGAGGGAATGAGCAGTTCTTC.

The CDR3 nucleotides read TGTGCCAGCGGCTACGGCGACAGGTCGAACACCGGGGAGCTGTTTTTT. It codes for CASGYGDRSNTGELFF. The chain combines TRBV28 with TRBJ2-2; TRBD1 might be the D (6 bases). Germline lookup yields CDR1 MDHEN and CDR2 SYDVKM. The CDR3 is made up of 16 amino acids. Deletions cut 8 bases from V and 0 bases from J, with 16 bases between.

The CDR3 nucleotides read TGTGCCAGCAGTGCCTTGGACAGGGGGCTGGGAGGCTACACCTTC. Amino acid sequence: CASSALDRGLGGYTF. J is TRBJ1-2 and V is TRBV28; the match to TRBD1 covers 11 bases. This CDR3 has 15 amino acids. V lost 5 bases to trimming and J lost 8 bases; unmatched junction nucleotides: 10. CDR1 and CDR2 from the germline V gene are MDHEN and SYDVKM.

The rearrangement links TRBV19 to TRBJ2-5, with D possibly TRBD1 on 6 matching bases. CDR1 LNHDA and CDR2 SQIVND come from the germline V gene (reference sequence). This CDR3 has 11 residues. Trimming took 6 bases from V and 5 from J, leaving 7 bases between them. CDR3: CASSRGETQYF. CDR3 nucleotide sequence: TGTGCCAGTAGCAGGGGTGAGACCCAGTACTTC.

This chain joins TRBV27 and TRBJ2-1; D might be TRBD2 (5 bases). V was clipped by 1 base and J by 6 bases, with 16 bases between them. CDR1 and CDR2 from the germline V gene are MNHEY and SMNVEV (reference sequence). The CDR3 runs to 16 residues. As DNA, the CDR3 is TGTGCCAGCAGTTTATATGTCGGGATGTCCGCCAATGAGCAGTTCTTC. This gives the protein CASSLYVGMSANEQFF.

The chain has TRBV24-1 and TRBJ2-1, with TRBD2 as a possible D gene (5 bases). The CDR3 has 11 residues. The ends were cut back, 9 bases at V and 12 bases at J, with 14 bases in the middle. Germline loops: CDR1 KGHDR, CDR2 SFDVKD. CDR3 region: CATSNAEGQFF. DNA of the CDR3: TGTGCCACCTCAAATGCCGAGGGGCAGTTCTTC.

The gene calls are TRBV7-9 and TRBJ2-7; 8 nucleotides match TRBD1. This CDR3 contains 15 residues. Germline V gene sequence: CDR1 SEHNR, CDR2 FQNEAQ (reference sequence). V shed 1 base, J shed 6 bases, and the junction held 8 bases outside the gene matches. This chain's CDR3 is CASSLVGQGVFEQYF. In DNA form, the CDR3 reads TGTGCCAGCAGCTTAGTAGGACAGGGCGTTTTCGAGCAGTACTTC.

The chain combines TRBV7-9 with TRBJ2-5; 13 bases fit TRBD2. The CDR3 sequence is 17 residues long. CDR1 is SEHNR, CDR2 FQNEAQ, per germline (reference sequence). The ends lost 5 bases at V and 1 base at J; junction bases unmatched: 7. For the CDR3, the DNA is TGTGCCAGCAGCATTGGACTAGCGGGAGAGGGCCAAGAGACCCAGTACTTC. It is translated as CASSIGLAGEGQETQYF.

The J gene is TRBJ2-3, the V gene TRBV2, with 8 nucleotides matching TRBD1. Per germline, CDR1 SNHLY and CDR2 FYNNEI. Trimming cost V 5 bases and J 2 bases; bases outside gene matches: 9. The CDR3 runs 16 residues. CDR3 coding DNA: TGTGCCAGCAGTAAACGGGACAGGAAGGTCACAGATACGCAGTATTTT. Amino acid sequence: CASSKRDRKVTDTQYF.

V gene TRBV5-4 combines with J gene TRBJ2-7, with TRBD2 matching 8 bases. The CDR3 length is 15 residues. CDR1 and CDR2 (germline): SGHNT, YYREEE (reference sequence). Losses at the gene ends were 3 bases for V and 0 bases for J; bases not matched to a gene: 5. The CDR3 region is CASSSLAESSYEQYF. DNA of the CDR3: TGTGCCAGCAGCTCACTAGCGGAGAGCTCCTACGAGCAGTACTTC.

The J gene is TRBJ1-3, the V gene TRBV28; D not certain. Germline loops: CDR1 MDHEN, CDR2 SYDVKM. Trimming left V 5 bases short and J 0 bases short, with 8 bases between. This CDR3 comprises 14 residues. This CDR3 is CASSGLPSGNTIYF. In DNA form, the CDR3 reads TGTGCCAGCAGTGGACTGCCCTCTGGAAACACCATATATTTT.

The V gene is TRBV28, the J gene TRBJ2-7; 8 bases are shared with TRBD1. V shed 5 bases and J 2 bases; nucleotides not matched to a gene: 2. CDR1 is MDHEN, CDR2 SYDVKM, per germline. This CDR3 is 13 amino acids long. The CDR3 sequence: CASSQGAPYEQYF. The CDR3 nucleotides read TGTGCCAGCAGTCAGGGGGCCCCCTACGAGCAGTACTTC.

The chain joins TRBV5-1 to TRBJ2-1; D is unclear. V was cut by 4 bases and J by 6 bases, with 14 bases left in between. The length of the CDR3 is 14 residues. CDR1 and CDR2 (germline): SGHRS, YFSETQ. The CDR3 is CASSSRGSANEQFF. DNA for the CDR3: TGCGCCAGCAGCAGCCGTGGTAGTGCCAATGAGCAGTTCTTC.

As for this clone: Compared with germline, one end of the junction differs, possibly owing to a read error. The gene calls are TRBV7-7 and TRBJ2-3; TRBD2 aligns across 7 bases. The CDR3 runs 15 residues. From germline, CDR1 is SSHAT and CDR2 FNYEAQ (reference sequence). The CDR3: CASSPSGASTDTQYF. CDR3 nucleotides: TGTGCTAGCAGCCCTAGCGGAGCTAGCACAGATACGCAGTATTTT.

The V gene is TRBV18, the J gene TRBJ1-6; TRBD1 might be the D (5 bases). The CDR3 covers 15 residues. In germline, CDR1 is KGHSH, CDR2 LQKENI. V was clipped by 2 bases and J by 9 bases, with 14 bases between them. CDR3 sequence reads: CASSPGRPGGSPLHF. The CDR3 DNA reads as TGTGCCAGCTCACCAGGTCGCCCGGGGGGTTCACCCCTCCACTTT. The full variable domain, in which reference TRBV18 and TRBJ1-6 provide the parts outside the CDR3, is NAGVMQNPRHLVRRRGQEARLRCSPMKGHSHVYWYRQLPEEGLKFMVYLQKENIIDESGMPKERFSAEFPKEGPSILRIQQVVRGDSAAYFCASSPGRPGGSPLHFGNGTRLTVT.

This clone was found once. The chain couples TRBV27 to TRBJ2-1; 8 bases line up with TRBD1. V dropped 2 bases and J dropped 6; count of bases not matched to a gene: 3. Germline V gene lookup returns CDR1 MNHEY and CDR2 SMNVEV (reference sequence). The CDR3 loop spans 14 amino acids. The CDR3 nucleotides are TGTGCCAGCAGTTTAAGAGACAGGGGCAATGAGCAGTTCTTC. It translates to CASSLRDRGNEQFF.